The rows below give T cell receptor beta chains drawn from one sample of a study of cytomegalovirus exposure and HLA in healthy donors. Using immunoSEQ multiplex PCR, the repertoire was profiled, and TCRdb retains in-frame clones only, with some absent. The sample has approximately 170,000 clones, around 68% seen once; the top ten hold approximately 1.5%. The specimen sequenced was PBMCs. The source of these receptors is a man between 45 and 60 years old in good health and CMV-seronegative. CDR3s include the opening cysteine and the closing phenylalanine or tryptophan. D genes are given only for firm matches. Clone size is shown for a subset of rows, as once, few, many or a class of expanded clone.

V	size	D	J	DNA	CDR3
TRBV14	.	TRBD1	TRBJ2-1	TGTGCCAGCAGCTCACAGGGGGCGCGTTTGGATGAGCAGTTCTTC	CASSSQGARLDEQFF
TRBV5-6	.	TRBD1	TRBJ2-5	TGTGCCAGCAGCTTGGGTCAGGGGGCCCGCAGAGAGACCCAGTACTTC	CASSLGQGARRETQYF
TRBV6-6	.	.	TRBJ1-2	TGTGCCAGCAGTTATCGAGAGGGCGGACGCTATGGCTACACCTTC	CASSYREGGRYGYTF
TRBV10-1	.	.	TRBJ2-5	TGCGCCAGCAGCGCCCGGACCGGGGAAGAGACCCAGTACTTC	CASSARTGEETQYF
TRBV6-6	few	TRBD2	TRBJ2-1	TGTGCCAGCAGATCACTAGCGGGGGTCCTGGGTGAGCAGTTCTTC	CASRSLAGVLGEQFF
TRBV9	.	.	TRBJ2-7	TGTGCCAGCAGCGGTAGGGCAGGGGCCTACGAGCAGTACTTC	CASSGRAGAYEQYF
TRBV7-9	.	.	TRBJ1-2	TGTGCCAGCAGCTTAAAGGCGACTGGATTAGGTGGCTACACCTTC	CASSLKATGLGGYTF
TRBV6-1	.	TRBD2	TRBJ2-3	TGTGCCAGCAGTGTGGGCAGGACTAGCGGGGGGAACACAGATACGCAGTATTTT	CASSVGRTSGGNTDTQYF
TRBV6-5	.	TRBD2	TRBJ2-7	TGTGCCAGCAGTTCCCCCCGACTAGCGGGGATCCACGAGCAGTACTTC	CASSSPRLAGIHEQYF
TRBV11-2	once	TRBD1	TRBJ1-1	TGTGCCAGCAGCTTCAGACCCGGCAGGGGGATCACTGAAGCTTTCTTT	CASSFRPGRGITEAFF
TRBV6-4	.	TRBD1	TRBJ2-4	TGTGCCAGCAGTGACACCAGTGGGACAGGGCAAAACATTCAGTACTTC	CASSDTSGTGQNIQYF
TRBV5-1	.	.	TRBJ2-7	TGCGCCAGCAGCTTCGGGGGATCAGCCTACGAGCAGTACTTC	CASSFGGSAYEQYF
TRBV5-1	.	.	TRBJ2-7	TGCGCCAGCAGCACTTTCGACAACGAGCAGTACTTC	CASSTFDNEQYF
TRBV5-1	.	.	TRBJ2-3	TGCGCCAGCAGGGCGGGCCCCAGCACAGATACGCAGTATTTT	CASRAGPSTDTQYF
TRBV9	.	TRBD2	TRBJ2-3	TGTGCCAGCAGCGCTTCCGGGACTAGCCTCCCCACAGATACGCAGTATTTT	CASSASGTSLPTDTQYF
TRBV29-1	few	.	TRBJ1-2	TGCAGCGTTGGGTCCACTTACTATGGCTACACCTTC	CSVGSTYYGYTF
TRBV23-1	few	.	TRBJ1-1	TGCGCCACCTATCCCGGTCCTCCGAAGGGGGACACTGAAGCTTTCTTT	CATYPGPPKGDTEAFF
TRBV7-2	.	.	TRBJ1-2	TGTGCCAGCAGCTTACGGAACTATGGCTACACCTTC	CASSLRNYGYTF
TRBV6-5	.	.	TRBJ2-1	TGTGCCACCCGCTGGGGGGGCGAACTCTACAATGAGCAGTTCTTC	CATRWGGELYNEQFF
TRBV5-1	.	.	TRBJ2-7	TGCGCCAGCAGCCCTAGTATGGGACAACCCTACGAGCAGTACTTC	CASSPSMGQPYEQYF